What follows describes a single TCR beta chain. The data derive from a study of OX40 agonist ivuxolimab in advanced cancers. Study summary: Every 2 weeks, patients received ivuxolimab intravenously, dosed at 0.01 to 10 mg/kg. Each dose-escalation patient presented with hepatocellular carcinoma, melanoma, renal cell or head and neck cancer. A history of anti-PD-1, anti-PD-L1 or anti-CTLA-4 therapy was acceptable, and roughly 40% had some.

CDR3 size: 18 residues. CDR1 and CDR2 (germline): SGHNT, YYREEE (reference sequence). Trimming cost V 0 bases and J 4 bases; bases outside gene matches: 8. Measured with immunoSEQ multiplex PCR; TCRdb has only the in-frame clones, and not every one. The sample consists of about 60,000 clones, about nine tenths of them appearing once. The sample in question was CD4+ or CD8+ T cells sorted from blood, obtained in a trial of the OX40 agonist ivuxolimab. This chain uses TRBV5-4 with TRBJ2-2; TRBD1 matches 11 bases. This clonotype was obtained from an adult with an advanced solid tumor such as melanoma, head and neck, liver or kidney cancer. This CDR3 reads CASSLGAHGQGATGELFF. The CDR3 coding sequence is TGTGCCAGCAGCTTGGGGGCCCACGGACAGGGGGCCACCGGGGAGCTGTTTTTT.